The entry below gives a single TCR beta chain sequence along with its context. The antigen this receptor binds is unknown. Per-base quality was not reported, and no clone a single base away is much larger than it. These data are taken from a study of a mutant IDH1 vaccine in newly diagnosed glioma (dated by TCRdb to 2020 to 2023). Study-wide context: Vaccination was initiated 4-6 weeks after radiotherapy alone, or concurrently with temozolomide cycles in the chemotherapy-containing groups. Of the roughly 32 patients who were treated, around 62% were male and approximately 40% were female, and the mean age was about 40 years. The week-35 safety follow-up took place at visit V12, and the week-47 end of study took place at visit V13. Prior to enrollment, standard therapy consisting of radiotherapy alone, temozolomide alone, or radiochemotherapy with temozolomide had been administered to patients, with the combination being received by most patients. For exploratory analyses, around 23 treated patients had longitudinal TCRB deep sequencing done wherever samples were available. Peripheral blood was collected at six visits: V03 (baseline), V05, V07, V10, V12 and V13. General study outcomes and caveats: Immune responses induced by the vaccine were seen in roughly 95% of patients across multiple MHC alleles. Pseudoprogression seemed to be unrelated to changes in the top peripheral T cell clonotypes found by TCRB sequencing. The authors stated that sample limitations prevented analyses of patient blood samples from being reproduced. Selection of PBMC samples for TCRB deep sequencing was based on availability.

Counted from cysteine to phenylalanine, this CDR3 has 15 amino acids. Kept here is only the CDR3 DNA, which spans 45 bases and is read in frame from base 1. The germline V gene sets CDR1 to SGDLS and CDR2 to YYNGEE. V lost 0 bases and J lost 2 bases; the stretch between them is 9 bases long. The time point label for this specimen denotes: week 47, end of study. Each vaccine dose was 300 ug of a 20-mer mutant IDH1 peptide in Montanide, given subcutaneously with topical imiquimod. Patients received eight vaccinations in weeks 1, 3, 5, 7, 11, 15, 19 and 23, corresponding to visits V03 through V10. The donors had newly diagnosed IDH1-mutant astrocytomas of WHO grade 3 or 4 that showed loss of nuclear ATRX. The samples were drawn from NOA16, a multicentre, single-arm, open-label phase I trial in Germany that tested a mutant IDH1 peptide vaccine in humans for the first time. Genomic DNA for TCRB sequencing was extracted from EDTA blood using the DNeasy Blood and Tissue Kit.

Libraries were built with the immunoSEQ multiplex PCR assay. Rearranged TCR beta chain sequences were amplified with the hsTCRB Kit following the manufacturer's protocol. An Illumina MiSeq was used to sequence the TCRB libraries. On the authors' methods: The proprietary platform of the kit vendor was used for demultiplexing, trimming and gene mapping. TCRdb took over this immuneACCESS table, retaining in-frame rearrangements with V and J assigned. Such tables are incomplete; in checked studies, under half of the missing clones stem from an unresolved V gene, and the remainder is unexplained. V and J calls and clone size are as listed in that table; D and trimming were resolved from the DNA. This sample has approximately 60,000 clones in its table, and about four fifths of those were observed once. Approximately 3.9% of the sample rests with the top ten.

The source of this sequence is a man aged 25-45 years with glioma. The specimen comprised PBMCs, sampled from a glioma patient whose treatment included an IDH1 peptide vaccine. In this chain, TRBV9 is recombined with TRBJ2-1; a tentative D call is TRBD1 (5 bases match). The sequence in DNA is TGTGCCAGCAGCGTAGGGGGCTCAGCCTACAATGAGCAGTTCTTC. Its protein is CASSVGGSAYNEQFF.